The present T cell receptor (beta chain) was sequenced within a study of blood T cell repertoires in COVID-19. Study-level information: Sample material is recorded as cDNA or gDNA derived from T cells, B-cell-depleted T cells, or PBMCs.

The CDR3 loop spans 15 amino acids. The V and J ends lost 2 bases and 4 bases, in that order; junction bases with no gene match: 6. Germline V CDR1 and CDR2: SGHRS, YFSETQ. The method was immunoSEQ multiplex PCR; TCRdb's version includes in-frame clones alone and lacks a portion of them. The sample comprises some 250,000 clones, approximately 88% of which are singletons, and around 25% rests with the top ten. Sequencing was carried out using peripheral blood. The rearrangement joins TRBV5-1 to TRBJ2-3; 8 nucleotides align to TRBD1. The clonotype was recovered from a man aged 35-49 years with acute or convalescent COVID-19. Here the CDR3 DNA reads TGCGCCAGCAGCTTCCGGACAGGGAAGGCAGATACGCAGTATTTT. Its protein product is CASSFRTGKADTQYF.